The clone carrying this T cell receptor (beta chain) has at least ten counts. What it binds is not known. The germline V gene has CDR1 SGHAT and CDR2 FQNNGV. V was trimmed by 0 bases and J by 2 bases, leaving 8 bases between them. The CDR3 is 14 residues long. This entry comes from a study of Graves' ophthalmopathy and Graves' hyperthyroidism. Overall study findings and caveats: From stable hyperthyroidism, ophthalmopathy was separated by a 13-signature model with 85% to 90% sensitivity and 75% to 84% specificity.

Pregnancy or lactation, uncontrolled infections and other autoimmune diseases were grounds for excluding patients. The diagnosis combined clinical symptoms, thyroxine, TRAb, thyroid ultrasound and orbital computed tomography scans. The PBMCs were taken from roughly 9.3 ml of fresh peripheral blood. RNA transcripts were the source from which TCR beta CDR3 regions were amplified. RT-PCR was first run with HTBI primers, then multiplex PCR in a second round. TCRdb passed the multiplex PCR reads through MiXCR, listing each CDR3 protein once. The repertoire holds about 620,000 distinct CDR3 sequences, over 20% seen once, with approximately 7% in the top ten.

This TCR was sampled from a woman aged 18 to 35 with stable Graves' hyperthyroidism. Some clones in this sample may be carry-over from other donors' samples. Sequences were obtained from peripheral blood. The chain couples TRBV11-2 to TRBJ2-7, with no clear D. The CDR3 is CASSLDPPAYEQYF. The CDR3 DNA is TGTGCCAGCAGCTTAGACCCTCCGGCCTACGAGCAGTACTTC.